Below are 8 T cell receptor beta chains sequenced from a single sample in a study of memory CD4+ T cells and cytomegalovirus serostatus. Using immunoSEQ multiplex PCR, the repertoire was profiled, and TCRdb retains in-frame clones only, with some absent. Of under 35,000 clones detected, about 80% appear once; the ten largest clones hold roughly 0.63%. The sort gate was single viable CD3+CD4+CD8-CD45RO+ cells for memory CD4+ T cells. Sequenced material: memory CD4+ T cells from blood. The receptors derive from an adult in good health and CMV-seronegative. Some clones in this sample may be carry-over from other donors' samples.

Here the CDR3 reads CASSYSGTSHRYF. Here the CDR3 DNA reads TGTGCCAGCAGTTACTCAGGGACTAGTCACAGGTATTTT. V and J are TRBV6-5 and TRBJ2-3, with TRBD2 matching over 8 bases. This CDR3 is 13 amino acids long. The junction had 7 bases not matched to a gene; V was cut back by 0 bases and J by 14 bases. In germline, CDR1 is MNHEY, CDR2 SVGAGI.

The chain carries TRBV28 and TRBJ1-2, with TRBD1 as a possible D gene (5 bases). CDR1 MDHEN and CDR2 SYDVKM come from the germline V gene. The CDR3 has 13 amino acids. V was shortened by 3 bases and J by 2 bases, with 7 bases between the two germline ends. This chain's CDR3 is CASSLGQNYGYTF. In DNA, the CDR3 is TGTGCCAGCAGTTTGGGGCAGAACTATGGCTACACCTTC.

The J gene is TRBJ1-3, the V gene TRBV4-3; tentative D call: TRBD1 (5 bases). Trimming pared 7 bases from V and 3 bases from J, leaving 22 bases between. The CDR3 loop spans 17 amino acids. Germline V gene lookup returns CDR1 LGHNA and CDR2 YSLEER. CDR3 loop: CASTPWLGAADGNTIYF. The CDR3 region has the DNA TGCGCCAGCACCCCGTGGTTAGGGGCTGCAGATGGAAACACCATATATTTT.

This clone was picked up one time. V and J are TRBV4-1 and TRBJ2-5; D not resolved. This CDR3 spans 14 amino acids. Trimming removed 3 bases from V and 0 bases from J, with 8 bases in between. Germline V gene data show CDR1 as MGHRA and CDR2 as YSYEKL. The CDR3: CASSQGRNQETQYF. The CDR3 nucleotides are TGCGCCAGCAGCCAGGGCCGGAACCAAGAGACCCAGTACTTC.

This clone showed up just once. J is TRBJ2-1 and V is TRBV6-9; 8 nucleotides line up with TRBD2. The germline V gene has CDR1 MNHGY and CDR2 SVAAGI. V gave up 8 bases and J gave up 6 bases; unmatched junction bases: 9. CDR3 size: 14 residues. CDR3 DNA: TGTGCCAGCCGCCTACTAGCGGACCCCAATGAGCAGTTCTTC. This translates into CASRLLADPNEQFF.

V gene TRBV7-2 combines with J gene TRBJ2-3; weak D call: TRBD1 (6 bases). CDR3 length: 12 amino acids. The V gene's germline CDR1 is SGHTA and CDR2 FQGNSA. The V end lost 11 bases, the J end lost 3 bases, and 12 bases lay between the germline ends. CDR3 DNA sequence: TGTGCCCAAAGGACAGCTACAGATACGCAGTATTTT. Translating gives CAQRTATDTQYF.

In this sample, this clone turned up once. This sequence joins TRBV6-5 and TRBJ1-1, with D unclear. The ends were cut back, 4 bases at V and 1 base at J, with 16 bases in the middle. Germline V gene lookup returns CDR1 MNHEY and CDR2 SVGAGI. The CDR3 length is 16 residues. CDR3 amino acids: CASSSTKGRWNTEAFF. The DNA for the CDR3 is TGTGCCAGCAGTTCCACCAAAGGTCGGTGGAACACTGAAGCTTTCTTT.

This clone appeared a few times. The gene calls are TRBV20-1 and TRBJ1-1, with a tentative D call TRBD1 (5 bases). This CDR3 contains 11 residues. V lost 5 bases and J lost 7, with 11 bases in between. The germline gives CDR1 DFQATT, CDR2 SNEGSKA (reference sequence). The CDR3 spells CSAGGLFEAFF. As DNA, the CDR3 is TGCAGTGCTGGGGGTCTTTTTGAAGCTTTCTTT.